These 19 T cell receptor beta chains came from one sample sequenced in a study of CXCR3-negative and CXCR3-positive naive CD8 T cells. These receptors have no known antigen. Findings of the study overall: The study found more hydrophobic TRB CDR3s in CXCR3-positive naive cells than in CXCR3-negative naive cells.

All TRB cDNA libraries came from 5' RACE performed with UMI labels. For each CDR3 protein, TCRdb gives one entry from its re-call of the 5' RACE reads, without DNA. The data include around 160,000 distinct CDR3 sequences; the top ten clones carry 0.25% to 0.35%. Sequencing used naive CXCR3+ CD8+ T cells from blood. The sample's subset: CD45RO-CCR7+CD27+CD95- naive CD8+ T cells expressing CXCR3 (TNR3+). The source of these receptors is a human donor in good health. Some clones in this sample may be carry-over from other donors' samples.

This rearrangement joins TRBV7-9 to TRBJ2-7; TCRdb names TRBD2, which stays unverified in the absence of DNA. CDR3 length equals 15 residues. Germline lookup yields CDR1 SEHNR and CDR2 FQNEAQ (reference sequence). Here the CDR3 reads CASSLVASGAHEQYF.

The chain carries TRBV11-2 and TRBJ2-3; TCRdb calls TRBD1, which cannot be checked without DNA. The CDR3 runs 12 residues. Germline-derived CDR1 and CDR2 are SGHAT and FQNNGV. CDR3 amino acids: CARSPEGNTQYF.

The V call is TRBV29-1, the J call TRBJ2-1; TCRdb's D gene call, TRBD2, goes unchecked for lack of DNA. The CDR3 contains 14 residues. Germline CDR1 is SQVTM and CDR2 is ANQGSEA. The CDR3 is CSVEGGRAGSTQFF.

The rearrangement joins TRBV29-1 to TRBJ2-1; the D call of TRBD2 rests on TCRdb alone, since no DNA is present to check it. Germline V CDR1 and CDR2: SQVTM, ANQGSEA. The CDR3 has 13 residues. CDR3 in amino acids: CSALSGGAFGQFF.

J is TRBJ2-3 and V is TRBV5-1; without DNA, the TCRdb call of TRBD1 cannot be checked. Germline CDR1 and CDR2: SGHRS and YFSETQ. The CDR3 consists of 17 residues. This chain's CDR3 is CASSDSRTGTAPDTQYF. Filled out from reference TRBV5-1 and TRBJ2-3, the complete variable domain reads KAGVTQTPRYLIKTRGQQVTLSCSPISGHRSVSWYQQTPGQGLQFLFEYFSETQRNKGNFPGRFSGRQFSNSRSEMNVSTLELGDSALYLCASSDSRTGTAPDTQYFGPGTRLTVL.

This sequence joins TRBV30 and TRBJ2-2; the TCRdb call, TRBD1, lacks DNA for checking. Germline V gene data show CDR1 as GTSNPN and CDR2 as SVGIG (reference sequence). CDR3 length: 11 amino acids. The CDR3 region is CTGEDAGELFF.

This chain connects TRBV7-9 to TRBJ2-3. This CDR3 has 13 amino acids. In germline, CDR1 is SEHNR, CDR2 FQNEAQ (reference sequence). CDR3 sequence reads: CASSPLDADTQYF.

The gene calls are TRBV7-9 and TRBJ2-5; there is no DNA to check the TCRdb D call of TRBD1. From germline, CDR1 is SEHNR and CDR2 FQNEAQ (reference sequence). The CDR3 totals 15 residues. This chain's CDR3 is CASSLPPDRQETQYF.

The rearrangement links TRBV25-1 to TRBJ2-7; TCRdb names TRBD1, which stays unverified in the absence of DNA. CDR1 is MGHDK, CDR2 SYGVNS, per germline. This CDR3 is built from 16 residues. This CDR3 is CASSELPGQNSYEQYF.

The rearrangement uses TRBV7-3 and TRBJ1-1; TCRdb's assignment of TRBD1 cannot be checked, as there is no DNA. The CDR3 covers 14 residues. CDR1 is SGHTA, CDR2 FQGTGA, per germline. The CDR3 sequence is CASSSGLKGTEAFF.

The gene calls are TRBV5-1 and TRBJ2-1; the D call of TRBD1 rests on TCRdb alone, since no DNA is present to check it. CDR3 length: 14 residues. CDR1 SGHRS and CDR2 YFSETQ come from the germline V gene. CDR3 residues: CASSLQGAYNEQFF.

The chain joins TRBV20-1 to TRBJ1-5; TCRdb designates TRBD1, a call that cannot be tested without DNA. The CDR3 totals 14 residues. Germline values: CDR1 DFQATT, CDR2 SNEGSKA (reference sequence). CDR3 sequence reads: CSARETGSNQPQHF.

The chain carries TRBV12-3 or TRBV12-4 and TRBJ1-5; as DNA is missing, the TRBD1 call by TCRdb cannot be tested. The CDR3 is 19 amino acids. This CDR3 is CASSLGRRGPEVPNQPQHF.

The gene calls are TRBV20-1 and TRBJ2-1; lacking DNA, the TRBD1 call made by TCRdb goes unchecked. This CDR3 region has 13 residues. Germline V gene data show CDR1 as DFQATT and CDR2 as SNEGSKA (reference sequence). The CDR3 loop reads CSAAGGIYNEQFF.

J is TRBJ2-5 and V is TRBV11-2; without DNA, the TCRdb call of TRBD1 cannot be checked. Looked up from germline, CDR1 is SGHAT and CDR2 is FQNNGV. There are 15 residues in the CDR3. The chain's CDR3 is CASSLGGGGQETQYF.

The genes are TRBV27 and TRBJ2-7; as DNA is missing, the TRBD2 call by TCRdb cannot be tested. The CDR3 consists of 12 residues. Germline V gene sequence: CDR1 MNHEY, CDR2 SMNVEV (reference sequence). This chain's CDR3 is CASRRGTSEQYF.

The genes are TRBV13 and TRBJ2-7. The CDR3 has 13 amino acids. CDR1 is PRHDT, CDR2 FYEKMQ, per germline (reference sequence). The CDR3 sequence: CANSFYSSYEQYF.

The V gene is TRBV10-1, the J gene TRBJ2-5. CDR1 and CDR2 (germline): WNHNN, SYGVQD (reference sequence). The CDR3 totals 16 residues. This CDR3 reads CASSELVGNYQETQYF.

The chain joins TRBV20-1 to TRBJ2-7. The CDR3 has 13 amino acids. Germline-derived CDR1 and CDR2 are DFQATT and SNEGSKA (reference sequence). CDR3 sequence reads: CSARLSVTYEQYF.